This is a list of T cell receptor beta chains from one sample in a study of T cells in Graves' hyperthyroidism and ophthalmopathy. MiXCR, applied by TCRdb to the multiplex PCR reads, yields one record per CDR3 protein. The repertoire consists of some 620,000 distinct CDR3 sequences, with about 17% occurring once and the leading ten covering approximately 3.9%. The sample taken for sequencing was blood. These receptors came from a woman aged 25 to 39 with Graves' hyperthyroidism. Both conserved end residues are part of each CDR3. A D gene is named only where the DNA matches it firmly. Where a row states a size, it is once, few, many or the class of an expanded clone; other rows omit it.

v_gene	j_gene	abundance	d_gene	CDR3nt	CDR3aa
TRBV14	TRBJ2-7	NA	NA	TGTGCCAGCAGCCAAGAAAATTTTTACGAGCAGTACTTC	CASSQENFYEQYF
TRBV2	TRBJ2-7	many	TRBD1	TGTGCCAGCAGGCCGGGACAGGGTATCGACGAGCAGTACTTC	CASRPGQGIDEQYF
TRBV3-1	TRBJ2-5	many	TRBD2	TGTGCCAGCAGACTAGCGGGAGAAGAGACCCAGTACTTC	CASRLAGEETQYF
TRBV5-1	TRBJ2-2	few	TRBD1	TGCGCCAGCAGCTTGGGACAGGGGGGATCCGGGGAGCTGTTTTTT	CASSLGQGGSGELFF
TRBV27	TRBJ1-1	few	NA	TGTGCCAGCTCTTACGGGGGCCCCACTGAAGCTTTCTTT	CASSYGGPTEAFF
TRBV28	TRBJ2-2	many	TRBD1	TGTGCCAGCACAACACAGGGACAGGACGGCACCGGGGAGCTGTTTTTT	CASTTQGQDGTGELFF
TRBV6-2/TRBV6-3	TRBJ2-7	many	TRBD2	TGTGCCAGCAGTTCTCGGGAGGCCTACGAGCAGTACTTC	CASSSREAYEQYF
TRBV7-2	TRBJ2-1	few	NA	TGTGCCAGCAGCTCAGCGACGGGTGAGCAGTTCTTC	CASSSATGEQFF
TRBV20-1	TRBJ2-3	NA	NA	TGCAGTGCTAGAAGGTCCAGGGGGGGTACAGATACGCAGTATTTT	CSARRSRGGTDTQYF
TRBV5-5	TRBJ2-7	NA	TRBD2	TGTGCCAGCAGGAAGGCTAGCGGGAGTGAGGAGCAGTACTTC	CASRKASGSEEQYF
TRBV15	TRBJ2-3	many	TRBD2	TGTGCCACCAGCAGAGCGGGAACGGGAGGAAGCACAGATACGCAGTATTTT	CATSRAGTGGSTDTQYF
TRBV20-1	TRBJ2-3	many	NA	TGCAGTGCTAGCCGTCAGTACCGCACAGATACGCAGTATTTT	CSASRQYRTDTQYF
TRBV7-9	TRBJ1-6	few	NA	TGTGCCAGCAGCTTAAGCCCAGAGGCTTCACCCCTCCACTTT	CASSLSPEASPLHF
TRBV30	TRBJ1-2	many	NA	TGTGCCTGGAGTGTACTCGGTGGCTACACCTTC	CAWSVLGGYTF
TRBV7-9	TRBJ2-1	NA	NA	TGTGCCAGCAGCTTAGTTGCGCGGGGCTCCTACAATGAGCAGTTCTTC	CASSLVARGSYNEQFF
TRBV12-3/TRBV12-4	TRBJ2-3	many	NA	TGTGCCAGCAGTTCCCCGGGTGTCCCTAGCACAGATACGCAGTATTTT	CASSSPGVPSTDTQYF
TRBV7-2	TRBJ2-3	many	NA	TGTGCCAGCAGCTTACGAGTGACCACAGATACGCAGTATTTT	CASSLRVTTDTQYF
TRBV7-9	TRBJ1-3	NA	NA	TGTGCCAGCAGCTTAGAAGGCCACAGGGCGGACACCATATATTTT	CASSLEGHRADTIYF
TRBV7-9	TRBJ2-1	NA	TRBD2	TGTGCCAGCAGCCCTAGCGGGAGGGCCCACAATGGGCAGTTCTTC	CASSPSGRAHNGQFF
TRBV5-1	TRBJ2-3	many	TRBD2	TGCGCCAGCAGCCACCCGACTAGCGGGGGAACTAGCACAGATACGCAGTATTTT	CASSHPTSGGTSTDTQYF
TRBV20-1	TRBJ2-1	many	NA	TGCAGTGCTAGCGTACAGGTATTCAATGAGCAGTTCTTC	CSASVQVFNEQFF
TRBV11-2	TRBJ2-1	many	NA	TGTGCCAGCAGCTTAGATTGGCTCAGTGAGCAGTTCTTC	CASSLDWLSEQFF
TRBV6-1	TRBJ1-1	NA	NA	TGTGCCAGCAGTGACCGGACAGTCATGAACACTGAAGCTTTCTTT	CASSDRTVMNTEAFF
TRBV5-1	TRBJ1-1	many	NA	TGCGCCAGCAGCTTGGGGGTGACAGTCGGCACTGAAGCTTTCTTT	CASSLGVTVGTEAFF
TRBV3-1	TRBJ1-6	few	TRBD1	TGTGCCAGCAGCGAAGGGACAGCTTCACCCCTCCACTTT	CASSEGTASPLHF
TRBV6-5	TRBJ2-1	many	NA	TGTGCCAGCAGTTACTCCGAGGCGCGTTCCTACAATGAGCAGTTCTTC	CASSYSEARSYNEQFF
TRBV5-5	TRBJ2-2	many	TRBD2	TGTGCCAGCAGTCCAGGACTAGCGACCGGGGAGCTGTTTTTT	CASSPGLATGELFF
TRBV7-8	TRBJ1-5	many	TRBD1	TGTGCCAGCAGCCAGGGGGGTTTGGGCAATCAGCCCCAGCATTTT	CASSQGGLGNQPQHF
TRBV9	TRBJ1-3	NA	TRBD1	TGTGCCAGCAGCGCCCCCACAGGGGAGGTTCGCTTTGGAAACACCATATATTTT	CASSAPTGEVRFGNTIYF
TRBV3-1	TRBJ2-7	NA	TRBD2	TGTGCCAGCAGCCTCGGTGGGAGGGTCCACGAGCAGTACTTC	CASSLGGRVHEQYF
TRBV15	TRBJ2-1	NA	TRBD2	TGTGCCACCAGCAGAGAGGGGCGGGGGTATGAGCAGTTCTTC	CATSREGRGYEQFF